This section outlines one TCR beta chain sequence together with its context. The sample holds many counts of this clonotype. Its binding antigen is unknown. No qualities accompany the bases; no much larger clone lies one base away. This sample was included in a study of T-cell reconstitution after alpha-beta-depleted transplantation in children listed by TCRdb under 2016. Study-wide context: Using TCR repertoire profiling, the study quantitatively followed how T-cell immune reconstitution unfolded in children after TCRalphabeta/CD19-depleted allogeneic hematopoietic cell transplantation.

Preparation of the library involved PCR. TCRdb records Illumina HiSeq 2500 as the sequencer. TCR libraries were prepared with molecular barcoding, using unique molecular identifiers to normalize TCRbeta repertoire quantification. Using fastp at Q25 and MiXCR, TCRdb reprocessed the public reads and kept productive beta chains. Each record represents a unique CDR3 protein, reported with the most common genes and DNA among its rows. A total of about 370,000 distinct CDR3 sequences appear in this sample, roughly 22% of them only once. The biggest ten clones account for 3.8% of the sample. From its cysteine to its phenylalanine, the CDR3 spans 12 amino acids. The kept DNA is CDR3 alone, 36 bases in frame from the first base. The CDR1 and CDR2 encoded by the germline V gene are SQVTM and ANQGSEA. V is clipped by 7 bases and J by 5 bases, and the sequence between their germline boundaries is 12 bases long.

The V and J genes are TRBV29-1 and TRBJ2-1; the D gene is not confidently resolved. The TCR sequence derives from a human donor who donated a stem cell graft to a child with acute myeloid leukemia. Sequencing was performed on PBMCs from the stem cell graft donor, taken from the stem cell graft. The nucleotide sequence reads TGCAGCGCCTTAGACTGGAACAATGAGCAGTTCTTC. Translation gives CSALDWNNEQFF.